This is a list of T cell receptor beta chains from one sample in a study of sequential checkpoint blockade in melanoma. Sequencing was performed with immunoSEQ multiplex PCR; in TCRdb, only in-frame clones are kept and a portion is missing. The sample has tens of thousands of clones; about nine tenths are singletons. The sequenced sample was CD8+ T cells sorted from blood (inferred from file names), obtained from a patient given nivolumab and ipilimumab in sequence. These receptors were obtained from a human donor with melanoma. CDR3s include the opening cysteine and the closing phenylalanine or tryptophan. D genes are given only for firm matches. Not all rows give a size; the values are once, few, many and, for expanded clones, a class.

j_gene: TRBJ2-5
d_gene: NA
v_gene: TRBV18
abundance: NA
CDR3nt: TGTGCCAGCTCACGATCAGGGGAGGAGACCCAGTACTTC
CDR3aa: CASSRSGEETQYF

j_gene: TRBJ2-7
d_gene: NA
v_gene: TRBV27
abundance: NA
CDR3nt: TGTGCCAGCAGTCCCTATTCCTCCTACGAGCAGTACTTC
CDR3aa: CASSPYSSYEQYF

j_gene: TRBJ1-3
d_gene: NA
v_gene: TRBV6-7
abundance: NA
CDR3nt: TGTGCCAGCATCCTATCCAGGGATCACTCTGGAAACACCATATATTTT
CDR3aa: CASILSRDHSGNTIYF

j_gene: TRBJ1-1
d_gene: TRBD1
v_gene: TRBV2
abundance: NA
CDR3nt: TGTGCCAGCAGTGACTACGGGACAGCTGAAGCTTTCTTT
CDR3aa: CASSDYGTAEAFF

j_gene: TRBJ1-2
d_gene: NA
v_gene: TRBV2
abundance: NA
CDR3nt: TGTGCCAGCAGTGAAGCGGCGTGGCAGGTCTATGGCTACACCTTC
CDR3aa: CASSEAAWQVYGYTF

j_gene: TRBJ2-3
d_gene: TRBD2
v_gene: TRBV9
abundance: NA
CDR3nt: TGTGCCAGCAGCGCACTATCTAGCGGGGGCACAGATACGCAGTATTTT
CDR3aa: CASSALSSGGTDTQYF

j_gene: TRBJ2-5
d_gene: NA
v_gene: TRBV10-2
abundance: NA
CDR3nt: TGCGCCAGCAGGCCACAGGTTGCAGGGGCACAAGAGACCCAGTACTTC
CDR3aa: CASRPQVAGAQETQYF

j_gene: TRBJ1-5
d_gene: TRBD1
v_gene: TRBV25-1
abundance: NA
CDR3nt: TGTGCCAGCGCCGCCCCCGGGACAGGGACCAATCAGCCCCAGCATTTT
CDR3aa: CASAAPGTGTNQPQHF

j_gene: TRBJ1-1
d_gene: NA
v_gene: TRBV6-5
abundance: NA
CDR3nt: TGTGCCACAGTGGCCACTGAAGCTTTCTTT
CDR3aa: CATVATEAFF

j_gene: TRBJ2-3
d_gene: NA
v_gene: TRBV19
abundance: NA
CDR3nt: TGTGCCAGCCGCCGGGAATTGGGGTTGACAGATACGCAGTATTTT
CDR3aa: CASRRELGLTDTQYF

j_gene: TRBJ1-1
d_gene: TRBD1
v_gene: TRBV27
abundance: NA
CDR3nt: TGTGTCAGCAGTTCCTCGACAGGGTTGAACACTGAAGCTTTCTTT
CDR3aa: CVSSSSTGLNTEAFF

j_gene: TRBJ1-4
d_gene: NA
v_gene: TRBV7-9
abundance: medium-sized
CDR3nt: TGTGCCAGCAGCTTAGGGACAGATCCTATGTTTTTT
CDR3aa: CASSLGTDPMFF

j_gene: TRBJ2-1
d_gene: TRBD2
v_gene: TRBV4-2
abundance: once
CDR3nt: TGTGCCAGCAGCCAAGACCCCTTGGCGGGAGCCGACAATGAGCAGTTCTTC
CDR3aa: CASSQDPLAGADNEQFF

j_gene: TRBJ2-2
d_gene: NA
v_gene: TRBV4-3
abundance: NA
CDR3nt: TGCGCCAGCAGCCCCTTGGACTTGACCGGGGAGCTGTTTTTT
CDR3aa: CASSPLDLTGELFF

j_gene: TRBJ2-7
d_gene: TRBD1
v_gene: TRBV5-6
abundance: NA
CDR3nt: TGTGCCAGCAGCCCAGGGACAGGGGTTTACGAGCAGTACTTC
CDR3aa: CASSPGTGVYEQYF

j_gene: TRBJ2-7
d_gene: TRBD1
v_gene: TRBV27
abundance: NA
CDR3nt: TGTGCCAGCAGTTTATCGGGACAGGGCTCCTACGAGCAGTACTTC
CDR3aa: CASSLSGQGSYEQYF

j_gene: TRBJ1-4
d_gene: NA
v_gene: TRBV5-4
abundance: NA
CDR3nt: TGTGCCAGCAGCTTGGGTGGAGGCGGTGAAAAACTGTTTTTT
CDR3aa: CASSLGGGGEKLFF

j_gene: TRBJ2-1
d_gene: TRBD2
v_gene: TRBV7-3
abundance: once
CDR3nt: TGTGCCAGCAGCTTAGGGCTAGCGGGAGTGGAACAGTTCTTC
CDR3aa: CASSLGLAGVEQFF

j_gene: TRBJ1-3
d_gene: NA
v_gene: TRBV27
abundance: NA
CDR3nt: TGTGCCAGCAGTAGCAACGGAAACACCATATATTTT
CDR3aa: CASSSNGNTIYF

j_gene: TRBJ2-1
d_gene: TRBD1
v_gene: TRBV25-1
abundance: NA
CDR3nt: TGTGCCAGCAGTAAGGGACAGGGGTGGTACAATGAGCAGTTCTTC
CDR3aa: CASSKGQGWYNEQFF

j_gene: TRBJ2-5
d_gene: NA
v_gene: TRBV27
abundance: NA
CDR3nt: TGTGCCAGCAGTCCGAGGACCCGGAGGGAGACCCAGTACTTC
CDR3aa: CASSPRTRRETQYF

j_gene: TRBJ2-7
d_gene: TRBD2
v_gene: TRBV4-1
abundance: NA
CDR3nt: TGCGCCAGCAGCCAATCCCTGGTAGCGGGATCCTACGAGCAGTACTTC
CDR3aa: CASSQSLVAGSYEQYF

j_gene: TRBJ2-5
d_gene: NA
v_gene: TRBV28
abundance: NA
CDR3nt: TGTGCCACCAGGTGGGTGAGGGCCCTCCAAGAGACCCAGTACTTC
CDR3aa: CATRWVRALQETQYF

j_gene: TRBJ2-3
d_gene: NA
v_gene: TRBV19
abundance: few
CDR3nt: TGTGCCAGTAGTACCGTAGGACAGTCCACAGATACGCAGTATTTT
CDR3aa: CASSTVGQSTDTQYF

j_gene: TRBJ1-4
d_gene: NA
v_gene: TRBV25-1
abundance: NA
CDR3nt: TGTGCCAGCAGTGGAGGGGGGGGGACTACTAATGAAAAACTGTTTTTT
CDR3aa: CASSGGGGTTNEKLFF